The 20 T cell receptor beta chains below were found in one sample sequenced in a study of technical replicates of blood from a few donors (TCRdb year 2017). Receptors were amplified or captured by the immunoSEQ multiplex PCR assay. TCRdb stores this immuneACCESS table with in-frame sequences only. Part of the clones is absent; in the studies checked, under half of the shortfall reflects unresolved V genes, and no reason is known for the rest. The table for this sample lists 60,000 to 90,000 clones; approximately 93% of them were counted only once. The ten largest account for 0.35% to 0.45% of the sample. Sequenced sample: T cells isolated from PBMCs. The receptors originated from a human donor in good health.

This clone was seen more than once but under ten times. V and J are TRBV7-2 and TRBJ1-5; TRBD1 aligns across 12 bases. The CDR3 extends over 16 amino acids. Germline-derived CDR1 and CDR2 are SGHTA and FQGNSA. The J segment lost 6 bases and the V segment lost 4 bases, leaving 7 bases of the junction unmatched. The CDR3 sequence: CASSSSGTGGRQPQHF. CDR3 coding DNA: TGTGCCAGCAGCTCATCCGGGACAGGGGGCCGTCAGCCCCAGCATTTT.

This rearrangement joins TRBV28 to TRBJ1-2, with D maybe TRBD1 (5 bases). Trimming left V 11 bases short and J 7 bases short, with 17 bases between. CDR1 and CDR2 from the germline V gene are MDHEN and SYDVKM. The CDR3 totals 12 residues. The CDR3 coding sequence is TGTGCCTTTAAAACGGGGGAGGGTGGCTACACCTTC. Protein product: CAFKTGEGGYTF.

This clone occurred a few times. The CDR3 here is CASSGSGSTYEQYF. CDR3 DNA sequence: TGTGCCAGCAGCGGGAGCGGGAGTACCTACGAGCAGTACTTC. The V call is TRBV5-6, the J call TRBJ2-7; 8 bases line up with TRBD2. Germline-derived CDR1 and CDR2 are SGHDT and YYEEEE. The CDR3 is 14 amino acids. Trimming removed 4 bases from V and 2 bases from J; junction bases left unmatched: 5. The whole variable domain, filled in from reference TRBV5-6 and TRBJ2-7, reads DAGVTQSPTHLIKTRGQQVTLRCSPKSGHDTVSWYQQALGQGPQFIFQYYEEEERQRGNFPDRFSGHQFPNYSSELNVNALLLGDSALYLCASSGSGSTYEQYFGPGTRLTVT.

The J gene is TRBJ1-5, the V gene TRBV11-3, with 8 bases identical to TRBD1. This CDR3 contains 18 residues. Germline V lookup: CDR1 SGHNT, CDR2 YENEEA. Trimming took 3 bases from V and 0 from J; bases not matched to a gene: 10. CDR3 amino acids: CASSLRTGWAYSNQPQHF. Here the CDR3 DNA reads TGTGCCAGCAGCTTGAGGACAGGGTGGGCCTATAGCAATCAGCCCCAGCATTTT.

The chain joins TRBV6-5 to TRBJ1-1, with a tentative D call TRBD1 (6 bases). V lost 8 bases to trimming and J lost 1 base, with 14 bases between them. The CDR3 consists of 14 residues. Germline assignment: CDR1 MNHEY and CDR2 SVGAGI. The DNA for the CDR3 is TGTGCCAGCTACATTGGGGGCGAGAACACTGAAGCTTTCTTT. Amino acid sequence: CASYIGGENTEAFF.

The V gene is TRBV2, the J gene TRBJ2-7; TRBD1 aligns across 10 bases. The CDR3 is 14 residues long. J gave up 7 bases and V 6 bases, and 9 bases lay outside the gene matches. Germline CDR1 and CDR2: SNHLY and FYNNEI. This CDR3 reads CASSLRTGGWEQYF. In nucleotides, the CDR3 is TGTGCCAGCAGCCTAAGGACAGGGGGGTGGGAGCAGTACTTC.

This chain links TRBV27 with TRBJ2-1; 11 bases map to TRBD2. Germline lookup yields CDR1 MNHEY and CDR2 SMNVEV (reference sequence). CDR3 length equals 16 residues. V lost 6 bases to trimming and J lost 4 bases; unmatched junction nucleotides: 8. This chain's CDR3 is CASRKTSGTRYNEQFF. CDR3 in DNA: TGTGCCAGCAGGAAGACTAGCGGGACACGGTACAATGAGCAGTTCTTC.

V usage is TRBV19 and J usage is TRBJ1-1; D is possibly TRBD1 (6 bases). Germline lookup yields CDR1 LNHDA and CDR2 SQIVND (reference sequence). The CDR3 has 17 residues. V lost 1 base and J lost 4, with 19 bases in between. The CDR3 sequence: CASSIGVPGQGFTEAFF. The CDR3 DNA reads TGTGCCAGTAGTATAGGAGTCCCTGGCCAGGGGTTCACTGAAGCTTTCTTT.

The chain is built from TRBV10-3 and TRBJ2-5; D unclear. V was trimmed by 0 bases and J by 4 bases, leaving 9 bases between them. The V gene's germline CDR1 is ENHRY and CDR2 SYGVKD. This CDR3 has 14 residues. The CDR3 DNA is TGTGCCATCAGTGAGTCGATAGTTCGAGAGACCCAGTACTTC. Its protein product is CAISESIVRETQYF.

The chain is built from TRBV27 and TRBJ1-2; TRBD1 agrees at 8 bases. CDR3 length: 16 amino acids. After removal of 6 bases from V and 4 bases from J, the junction contained 13 bases not matched to a gene. The germline V gene encodes CDR1 MNHEY and CDR2 SMNVEV (reference sequence). CDR3 nucleotides: TGTGCCAGCAGCTATGGGGCAGGGGGCTTTGGCTATGGCTACACCTTC. It encodes CASSYGAGGFGYGYTF.

The J gene is TRBJ1-2, the V gene TRBV29-1; 10 nucleotides line up with TRBD1. Germline V CDR1 and CDR2: SQVTM, ANQGSEA. The J segment lost 1 base and the V segment lost 6 bases, leaving 2 bases of the junction unmatched. The CDR3 loop spans 13 amino acids. The CDR3 is CSVGQGGNYGYTF. The CDR3 bases are TGCAGCGTCGGACAGGGGGGTAACTATGGCTACACCTTC.

This CDR3 is CASSQGSSGRAADTQYF. The CDR3 DNA reads as TGCGCCAGCAGCCAAGGGTCTAGCGGGAGGGCTGCAGATACGCAGTATTTT. The rearrangement joins TRBV4-1 to TRBJ2-3; TRBD2 matches 12 bases. The germline gives CDR1 MGHRA, CDR2 YSYEKL. Trimming cost V 1 base and J 4 bases; bases outside gene matches: 6. This CDR3 is 17 amino acids long.

This clone was seen a single time. This sequence joins TRBV6-5 and TRBJ2-7; 7 nucleotides align to TRBD2. Germline CDR1 MNHEY, CDR2 SVGAGI. The CDR3 extends over 15 amino acids. V dropped 1 base and J dropped 4; count of bases not matched to a gene: 7. The CDR3: CASSYYGGGPYEQYF. The CDR3, as DNA: TGTGCCAGCAGTTACTATGGGGGAGGGCCTTACGAGCAGTACTTC.

The chain employs TRBV7-9 and TRBJ2-7, with a weak D call TRBD2 (6 bases). V was shortened by 5 bases and J by 6 bases, with 11 bases between the two germline ends. Germline CDR1 is SEHNR and CDR2 is FQNEAQ (reference sequence). The CDR3 is 12 amino acids. The CDR3 DNA follows: TGTGCCAGCAGCCTTCCGGGGGTCGAGCAGTACTTC. This codes for CASSLPGVEQYF.

This clone was counted a single time. V is TRBV15 and J is TRBJ1-2; a weak D match, TRBD1 (6 bases). The CDR3 totals 15 residues. Germline-derived CDR1 and CDR2 are LNHNV and YYDKDF (reference sequence). The V gene lost 5 bases and the J gene lost 4 bases, with 17 bases spanning the gap. The CDR3 here is CATSATGSPSYGYTF. As DNA, the CDR3 is TGTGCCACCAGCGCAACAGGGAGCCCCTCCTATGGCTACACCTTC.

This clone showed up just once. V usage is TRBV5-8 and J usage is TRBJ2-7; unclear D gene. Trimming took 4 bases from V and 4 from J, leaving 21 bases between them. Germline V gives CDR1 SGHTS, CDR2 YDEGEE. The length of the CDR3 is 16 residues. CDR3 loop: CASSLLPRMFLYEQYF. CDR3 bases: TGTGCCAGCAGCCTACTCCCCCGAATGTTCTTATACGAGCAGTACTTC. The full variable domain, with the rest looked up from reference TRBV5-8 and TRBJ2-7, is EAGVTQSPTHLIKTRGQQATLRCSPISGHTSVYWYQQALGLGLQFLLWYDEGEERNRGNFPPRFSGRQFPNYSSELNVNALELEDSALYLCASSLLPRMFLYEQYFGPGTRLTVT.

The chain uses TRBV19 and TRBJ2-7, with 9 positions matching TRBD1. Germline CDR1 is LNHDA and CDR2 is SQIVND (reference sequence). Trimming took 3 bases from V and 2 from J; bases not matched to a gene: 2. The CDR3 runs to 14 residues. The CDR3 bases are TGTGCCAGTAGTATGGGGACAGGGCCCTACGAGCAGTACTTC. Translating gives CASSMGTGPYEQYF.

The V and J genes are TRBV5-1 and TRBJ1-4, with D possibly being TRBD1 (6 bases). Trimming took off 0 bases at V and 6 bases at J, with 15 bases between the two ends. Germline CDR1 and CDR2: SGHRS and YFSETQ. CDR3 length equals 16 residues. The CDR3 loop reads CASSLGGRGIDEKLFF. The CDR3 DNA follows: TGCGCCAGCAGCTTGGGAGGCAGGGGAATAGATGAAAAACTGTTTTTT.

The V call is TRBV2, the J call TRBJ2-7; 8 bases map to TRBD1. CDR1 SNHLY and CDR2 FYNNEI come from the germline V gene. J lost 1 base, V lost 6 bases, and 8 bases had no gene match. The CDR3 consists of 15 residues. This CDR3 reads CASRTVRDRSYEQYF. DNA for the CDR3: TGTGCCAGCAGGACTGTCAGGGACAGGTCCTACGAGCAGTACTTC.

In this sample, this clone turned up once. V gene TRBV30 combines with J gene TRBJ2-7, with 8 bases identical to TRBD1. Per germline, CDR1 GTSNPN and CDR2 SVGIG (reference sequence). This CDR3 comprises 13 residues. V shed 5 bases and J 3 bases; nucleotides not matched to a gene: 6. CDR3 sequence (DNA): TGTGCCTGGGCTAGCGACAGGGGCTACGAGCAGTACTTC. Amino acid sequence: CAWASDRGYEQYF.